These T cell receptor beta chains were read from a single sample in a study of beta chain features in type 1 diabetes. The table came from immunoSEQ multiplex PCR; TCRdb's copy has only in-frame clones and leaves some out. The sample yields approximately 270,000 clones, more than 13% seen once. Sequencing used naive CD4+ T cells from blood. The receptors shown here come from a man aged 25 to 45 with type 1 diabetes. Each CDR3 is given with its conserved first and last residue. The order of the fields is clone size, V gene, D gene, J gene, CDR3 DNA, CDR3 protein. A D gene is named only where the DNA matches it firmly. Size tells how often a clone was seen (once, few, many) or the class of an expanded clone, and some rows leave it out.

-	TRBV9	TRBD2	TRBJ2-3	TGTGCCAGCAGCTTAGGACTAGCGGCAACCACAGATACGCAGTATTTT	CASSLGLAATTDTQYF
few	TRBV4-2	TRBD1	TRBJ2-7	TGTGCCACCCAGGGGGCCGCTGGAGAGCAGTACTTC	CATQGAAGEQYF
few	TRBV7-9	-	TRBJ2-1	TGTGCCAGCAGCTTAATGCGTGAGCAGTTCTTC	CASSLMREQFF
-	TRBV9	TRBD2	TRBJ2-1	TGTGCCAGCAGCGTAGTAGCGGGCAGCCAGCAGTTCTTC	CASSVVAGSQQFF
few	TRBV28	-	TRBJ1-4	TGTGCCTGTACGGGGGACCTCAGGGTGTTTTTT	CACTGDLRVFF
-	TRBV19	-	TRBJ2-3	TGTGCCAGTAGTCCCAGCGGTCCCACAGATACGCAGTATTTT	CASSPSGPTDTQYF
-	TRBV30	TRBD1	TRBJ2-5	TGTGCCTGGAACCAGGGGGCATGGGAGACCCAGTACTTC	CAWNQGAWETQYF
-	TRBV5-6	TRBD1	TRBJ1-1	TGTGCCAGCAGTTCCCCGGGACAGGGGAACACTGAAGCTTTCTTT	CASSSPGQGNTEAFF
few	TRBV4-3	-	TRBJ2-7	TGCGCCAGCAGCCAAGGACTCGCGGGGGCGGTAACCTACGAGCAGTACTTC	CASSQGLAGAVTYEQYF
-	TRBV4-1	-	TRBJ1-4	TGCGCCAGCAGCCAAGCGGTGCCCCTATGGGAAAAACTGTTTTTT	CASSQAVPLWEKLFF
few	TRBV13	-	TRBJ2-2	TGTGCCAGCCTTCTATGGGGAGACACCGGGGAGCTGTTTTTT	CASLLWGDTGELFF
few	TRBV6-5	-	TRBJ2-5	TGTGCCAGCAGAAGACTAGTCCAAGAGACCCAGTACTTC	CASRRLVQETQYF
few	TRBV28	-	TRBJ2-6	TGTGCCAGCAGTTTAAGAGGTTCTGGGGCCAACGTCCTGACTTTC	CASSLRGSGANVLTF
-	TRBV6-5	TRBD2	TRBJ2-1	TGTGCCAGCAGGCTGGCGGGAGGCTCCTACAATGAGCAGTTCTTC	CASRLAGGSYNEQFF
-	TRBV30	TRBD1	TRBJ1-1	TGTGCCTGGAGTGTACAGGGACAGGGCCAAATCACTGAAGCTTTCTTT	CAWSVQGQGQITEAFF
few	TRBV30	TRBD2	TRBJ2-3	TGTGCCTGGGATGCCGTGCGGGTAGCGGGGTTCACAGATACGCAGTATTTT	CAWDAVRVAGFTDTQYF
-	TRBV18	TRBD2	TRBJ2-1	TGTGCCAGCTCACCCCTAGCGGGAGGGCAGTACAATGAGCAGTTCTTC	CASSPLAGGQYNEQFF
few	TRBV7-3	-	TRBJ2-1	TGTGCCAGCAGCCTCGGGGGAACCTACAATGAGCAGTTCTTC	CASSLGGTYNEQFF
-	TRBV12-5	-	TRBJ2-1	TGTGCTAGTGCCCGCAGCGGAGCGGAAAAACAGTTCTTC	CASARSGAEKQFF
-	TRBV9	-	TRBJ2-1	TGTGCCAGCAGCGTAGGATCTAGCCCCTCCTTCTACAATGAGCAGTTCTTC	CASSVGSSPSFYNEQFF
-	TRBV27	TRBD1	TRBJ1-4	TGTGCCAGCAGTTTATCCGACAGGGGAGGTGAAAAACTGTTTTTT	CASSLSDRGGEKLFF
-	TRBV7-3	-	TRBJ2-5	TGTGCCAGCAGCTTAACTAGCGCAGAGACCCAGTACTTC	CASSLTSAETQYF
few	TRBV11-3	-	TRBJ2-1	TGTGCCAGCAGCTCCCCTAGTAAGAATGAGCAGTTCTTC	CASSSPSKNEQFF
few	TRBV4-2	-	TRBJ2-2	TGTGCCAGCAGCCAAGTAGATCTGAACACCGGGGAGCTGTTTTTT	CASSQVDLNTGELFF
-	TRBV9	TRBD2	TRBJ2-1	TGTGCCAGCAGCAACGGGACTAGCGGGCTGAATGAGCAGTTCTTC	CASSNGTSGLNEQFF
-	TRBV6-5	-	TRBJ2-1	TGTGCCAGCAGCGGAACCGGAGCGGGACAAGATGAGCAGTTCTTC	CASSGTGAGQDEQFF
many	TRBV16	TRBD1	TRBJ1-2	TGTGCCAGCAGCCAGAGACAGGGCAACTATGGCTACACCTTC	CASSQRQGNYGYTF
few	TRBV29-1	TRBD2	TRBJ2-5	TGCAGCGGGCGGACTAGCGGGAGCAGGAAGACCCAGTACTTC	CSGRTSGSRKTQYF
-	TRBV28	-	TRBJ2-3	TGTGCCAGCAGTTCCTGGGCGGGAAGCACAGATACGCAGTATTTT	CASSSWAGSTDTQYF
few	TRBV19	TRBD2	TRBJ2-1	TGTGCCAGTAGTATTCGACTAGCGGGAGGGACCAATGAGCAGTTCTTC	CASSIRLAGGTNEQFF
-	TRBV23-1	TRBD2	TRBJ2-7	TGCGCCAGCAGTCGCCCCCCCACTAGCGGGAAAGACGAGCAGTACTTC	CASSRPPTSGKDEQYF
-	TRBV2	-	TRBJ1-2	TGTGCCAGCAGTGAAGGTCTCTATGGCTACACCTTC	CASSEGLYGYTF
few	TRBV28	TRBD2	TRBJ2-3	TGTGCCAGCAGTAACGGGAGGGCAGATACGCAGTATTTT	CASSNGRADTQYF
-	TRBV7-3	-	TRBJ2-5	TGTGCCAGCAGCCCCTCGATGTCGGGAGAGACCCAGTACTTC	CASSPSMSGETQYF
few	TRBV5-1	TRBD1	TRBJ2-1	TGCGCCAGCAGCGACCCGGGACAGGGCGGTGAGCAGTTCTTC	CASSDPGQGGEQFF
few	TRBV11-1	-	TRBJ1-1	TGTGCCAGCAGCTTAGGGTTCGCGGCTGAAGCTTTCTTT	CASSLGFAAEAFF
-	TRBV7-3	-	TRBJ2-1	TGTGCCAGCAGCTTACCCTCCGACAGTACAGAGCAGTTCTTC	CASSLPSDSTEQFF
-	TRBV11-3	-	TRBJ2-1	TGTGCCAGCAGCAGACTTGAGTCCTACAATGAGCAGTTCTTC	CASSRLESYNEQFF
once	TRBV19	-	TRBJ2-3	TGTGCCAGTACCGTTACAGGGAAGACAGATACGCAGTATTTT	CASTVTGKTDTQYF
-	TRBV9	-	TRBJ2-6	TGTGCCAGCAGCGTAGCAGGGTCTGGGGCCAACGTCCTGACTTTC	CASSVAGSGANVLTF
few	TRBV28	-	TRBJ2-1	TGTGCCAGCAGTTCCGCTAGCGCCGACACCTACAATGAGCAGTTCTTC	CASSSASADTYNEQFF
-	TRBV7-2	-	TRBJ2-3	TGTGCCAGCAGGGGACTGTCCACAGATACGCAGTATTTT	CASRGLSTDTQYF
-	TRBV14	-	TRBJ2-1	TGTGCCAGCAGCCAAGACCTCTACAATGAGCAGTTCTTC	CASSQDLYNEQFF
-	TRBV5-1	TRBD2	TRBJ2-5	TGCGCCAGCAGCTTGGTGACTAGCGGCCAAGAGACCCAGTACTTC	CASSLVTSGQETQYF
-	TRBV6-1	TRBD2	TRBJ2-7	TGTGCCACTACTCCTAGCGGGAGTTCCTACGAGCAGTACTTC	CATTPSGSSYEQYF
few	TRBV5-1	-	TRBJ2-2	TGCGCCAGCAGCTTGGGGAGCGCTGCGCTGAACACCGGGGAGCTGTTTTTT	CASSLGSAALNTGELFF
few	TRBV30	TRBD2	TRBJ2-7	TGTGCCTGGAGTGAAACTAGCGGTCCCTACGAGCAGTACTTC	CAWSETSGPYEQYF
-	TRBV9	-	TRBJ1-2	TGTGCCAGCAGCGTAGCTCCGGGACAATCGGGCTATGGCTACACCTTC	CASSVAPGQSGYGYTF
-	TRBV7-9	TRBD2	TRBJ2-7	TGTGCCAGCAGCTTAGGGGCTAGCGGGAGTACGTACGAGCAGTACTTC	CASSLGASGSTYEQYF
few	TRBV7-9	TRBD2	TRBJ2-1	TGTGCCAGCAGCTCCCACCCTGGGACTAGCGGGTGGAATGAGCAGTTCTTC	CASSSHPGTSGWNEQFF
few	TRBV28	TRBD2	TRBJ2-1	TGTGCCAGCAGTTCGCCCGGGACTAGCGGGAACAATGAGCAGTTCTTC	CASSSPGTSGNNEQFF
few	TRBV14	-	TRBJ2-7	TGTGCCAGCAGCCAAGCGGCGGGCTACGAGCAGTACTTC	CASSQAAGYEQYF
few	TRBV7-2	TRBD1	TRBJ1-1	TGTGCCAGCAGCTTATACAGGGGAAGAAATGAAGCTTTCTTT	CASSLYRGRNEAFF
few	TRBV6-5	-	TRBJ2-7	TGTGCCAGCAGTTACTCGAGTTTAGGCAGGGTCTACGAGCAGTACTTC	CASSYSSLGRVYEQYF